Here is one T cell receptor (beta chain) with its context. The target antigen is unknown. The library was made from cDNA and included unique molecular identifiers. Each batch of roughly 1 to 11 million T cells produced a few hundred thousand cDNA molecules. TCRdb reanalysed the PCR reads using MiXCR and keeps one entry per CDR3 protein. The sample contains about 400,000 distinct CDR3 sequences, approximately 33% of which appear only once. The data derive from a study of post-analysis software for immune sequencing data. Across the study: The courses of disease that were included comprised relapsing-remitting, secondary progressive and progressive-relapsing multiple sclerosis.

Notes on the study in general: By F measure, strong co-clustering occurred among samples prepared in the same batch. Roughly 5 TRBV segments (TRBV5-6, TRBV5-1 and TRBV20-1 among them) occurred more frequently in patients than in controls. Controls' normalized Chao1 diversity significantly exceeded that of multiple sclerosis patients.

Trimming shortened V by 2 bases and J by 7 bases, and 12 bases separated the two germline ends. The germline V gene has CDR1 SEHNR and CDR2 FQNEAQ (reference sequence). CDR3 length: 13 amino acids. Source material: blood. This receptor was identified in a girl between 5 and 17 years old with multiple sclerosis. The chain carries TRBV7-9 and TRBJ2-7; no reliable D call. The CDR3 is CASSLPSQREQYF. The CDR3 DNA follows: TGTGCCAGCAGCTTACCCTCCCAAAGGGAGCAGTACTTC.